This T cell receptor beta chain was profiled in a study of PD-1 blockade in classical Hodgkin lymphoma. About the research overall: Patients were treated with nivolumab at 3 mg/kg, and this was given intravenously every 2 weeks.

In regard to this clone: Its specificity is not known.

Whole-study findings and limits: Patients newly diagnosed and complete responders had comparable baseline diversity. The CD4+ diversity rise by C4D1 was clearest in complete responders.

Every single patient, without exception, relapsed after autologous stem cell transplantation, and brentuximab vedotin exposure varied. Data came from immunoSEQ multiplex PCR; TCRdb stores just in-frame clones and leaves some out. The sample has about 12,000 clones, 91% seen once. Germline lookup yields CDR1 MNHEY and CDR2 SMNVEV (reference sequence). V shed 4 bases, J shed 5 bases, and the junction held 6 bases outside the gene matches. This CDR3 contains 14 residues. Sequenced material: peripheral blood mononuclear cells (PBMCs), taken at baseline. This rearrangement joins TRBV27 to TRBJ2-3; 7 nucleotides line up with TRBD1. The receptor's source is a human donor with classical Hodgkin lymphoma. CDR3 nucleotides: TGTGCCAGCAGTTCACAAAGACAGGGAGATACGCAGTATTTT. The encoded protein is CASSSQRQGDTQYF.